These 30 T cell receptor beta chains originate from one sample sequenced in a study of blood T cells in healthy people across ages. Primers used in a second PCR of about 7 to 11 cycles were a sample-barcoded 5' primer and a J-beta primer mix. TCRdb processed the 5' RACE reads anew with MiXCR; each CDR3 protein has one entry. This table has about 730,000 distinct CDR3 sequences, around 40% appearing once. Sequenced sample: blood. These receptors came from a woman aged 55-70 years in good health.

About this clonotype: A much more abundant neighbour one base away suggests this may be a read error. The chain has TRBV20-1 and TRBJ2-6; D is perhaps TRBD2 (7 bases). CDR1 is DFQATT and CDR2 is SNEGSKA in the germline V gene (reference sequence). The CDR3 length is 14 residues. CDR3 region: CSARDGAGATVLTF. CDR3 nucleotides: TGCAGTGCTAGAGATGGGGCGGGGGCCACCGTCCTGACTTTC.

The V call is TRBV28, the J call TRBJ2-7; D is perhaps TRBD2 (6 bases). V gave up 6 bases and J gave up 7 bases, with 13 bases separating them. This CDR3 is 12 amino acids long. CDR1 and CDR2 (germline): MDHEN, SYDVKM. The CDR3, as DNA: TGTGCCAGCAGGGAGGGCGAGATGGAGCAGTACTTC. It specifies CASREGEMEQYF.

The chain is built from TRBV20-1 and TRBJ2-2; D perhaps matches TRBD2 (6 bases). CDR1 and CDR2 from the germline V gene are DFQATT and SNEGSKA (reference sequence). The V gene lost 6 bases and the J gene lost 0 bases, with 11 bases spanning the gap. This CDR3 contains 14 residues. DNA of the CDR3: TGCAGTGCACCGGGACTCTCGAACACCGGGGAGCTGTTTTTT. It codes for CSAPGLSNTGELFF.

The chain combines TRBV21-1 with TRBJ2-1. TRBV21-1 is described as a pseudogene. There are 16 residues in the CDR3. This CDR3 reads CASRSLPSAPFNEQFF. Here the CDR3 DNA reads TGTGCCAGCAGGTCTCTACCTTCGGCTCCTTTCAATGAGCAGTTCTTC.

This sequence joins TRBV20-1 and TRBJ1-2; TRBD1 aligns across 7 bases. CDR3 length: 15 residues. Trimming removed 3 bases from V and 8 bases from J; junction bases left unmatched: 15. Germline V gene sequence: CDR1 DFQATT, CDR2 SNEGSKA (reference sequence). The CDR3 loop is CSASVKQGTSNGYTF. The CDR3 bases are TGCAGTGCTAGCGTCAAACAGGGGACCTCCAACGGCTACACCTTC.

This clonotype was detected a few times. The chain recombines TRBV10-3 with TRBJ2-3, with 8 bases identical to TRBD2. Looked up from germline, CDR1 is ENHRY and CDR2 is SYGVKD. This CDR3 is 17 amino acids long. The V gene end was trimmed by 0 bases and the J gene end by 2 bases; junction bases not matched to a gene: 7. In DNA, the CDR3 is TGTGCCATCAGTGAGTCGGCGGGAGGCCCCTACACAGATACGCAGTATTTT. It translates to CAISESAGGPYTDTQYF.

The chain links TRBV24-1 to TRBJ2-3; TRBD2 matches 7 bases. V trimming: 5 bases; J trimming: 0 bases; junction bases outside the gene matches: 7. CDR1 and CDR2 from the germline V gene are KGHDR and SFDVKD. The CDR3 is 16 amino acids. Here the CDR3 DNA reads TGTGCCACCAGTGTTGGTGGGAGGGCAAGCACAGATACGCAGTATTTT. Protein: CATSVGGRASTDTQYF.

The CDR3 loop is CASSEGWGRLNNEQFF. As DNA, the CDR3 is TGTGCCAGCAGTGAAGGTTGGGGGAGGCTCAACAATGAGCAGTTCTTC. This rearrangement joins TRBV25-1 to TRBJ2-1; the D gene is possibly TRBD2 (6 bases). The V gene's germline CDR1 is MGHDK and CDR2 SYGVNS. This CDR3 has 16 amino acids. V dropped 2 bases and J dropped 5 bases, with 16 bases sitting between them.

The chain carries TRBV6-5 and TRBJ2-6; D is unclear. V lost 6 bases, J lost 2 bases, and 8 bases lay in between. Germline-derived CDR1 and CDR2 are MNHEY and SVGAGI. The CDR3 consists of 14 residues. CDR3 nucleotide sequence: TGTGCCAGCAGCACTCTTACTGGGGCCAACGTCCTGACTTTC. It specifies CASSTLTGANVLTF.

V and J are TRBV5-1 and TRBJ2-3; the match to TRBD1 covers 7 bases. Germline-derived CDR1 and CDR2 are SGHRS and YFSETQ. CDR3 length: 16 residues. The junction had 9 bases not matched to a gene; V was cut back by 3 bases and J by 2 bases. The chain's CDR3 is CASSSTGIPFTDTQYF. The CDR3 region has the DNA TGCGCCAGCAGCTCGACAGGGATCCCGTTCACAGATACGCAGTATTTT.

This clonotype was seen only a few times. This chain joins TRBV15 and TRBJ2-3, with D uncertain. CDR1 and CDR2 from the germline V gene are LNHNV and YYDKDF (reference sequence). V lost 0 bases and J 2 bases, leaving 9 bases between the germline ends. The CDR3 length is 15 residues. CDR3 region: CATSRDWGNTDTQYF. CDR3 nucleotides: TGTGCCACCAGCAGAGATTGGGGTAACACAGATACGCAGTATTTT.

On this clonotype: A read error is possible here, since a much larger clone lies one base away. This rearrangement joins TRBV29-1 to TRBJ2-1; 7 nucleotides agree with TRBD1. The V and J ends lost 8 bases and 5 bases, in that order; junction bases with no gene match: 9. CDR3 length equals 13 residues. Germline V gene data show CDR1 as SQVTM and CDR2 as ANQGSEA. CDR3 bases: TGCAGCAGCCGGGACAGAGACCACAATGAGCAGTTCTTC. This sequence encodes CSSRDRDHNEQFF.

This chain joins TRBV20-1 and TRBJ2-1; 8 bases map to TRBD2. The CDR3 loop spans 14 amino acids. The V gene's germline CDR1 is DFQATT and CDR2 SNEGSKA (reference sequence). Unmatched junction bases numbered 16, after V lost 5 bases and J lost 13 bases. CDR3 bases: TGCAGTGCTCTTTGGACTAGCACCCGTGGGACCCAGTTCTTC. As protein: CSALWTSTRGTQFF.

V gene TRBV18 combines with J gene TRBJ2-5; no clear D. Judging by the DNA end, TRBJ2-7 fits better; the J call may be wrong. This CDR3 comprises 14 residues. CDR1 KGHSH and CDR2 LQKENI come from the germline V gene. In DNA form, the CDR3 reads TGTGCCAGCTCACCACCTAGACCGCCTTACGAGCAGTACTTC. It translates to CASSPPRPPYEQYF.

This clonotype was detected only a few times. This chain uses TRBV7-3 with TRBJ2-3; 11 bases map to TRBD2. The CDR3 length is 16 residues. The V gene's germline CDR1 is SGHTA and CDR2 FQGTGA. Trimming at V came to 2 bases and at J to 4 bases, leaving 5 bases not matched to a gene. The CDR3 region is CASSLPASGGSDTQYF. CDR3 nucleotide sequence: TGTGCCAGCAGCTTACCCGCTAGCGGGGGGTCAGATACGCAGTATTTT.

Only a few counts were recorded for this clonotype. This rearrangement joins TRBV7-9 to TRBJ2-1, with a tentative D call TRBD2 (6 bases). The CDR3 runs 15 residues. V gave up 5 bases and J gave up 6 bases, with 17 bases separating them. CDR1 SEHNR and CDR2 FQNEAQ come from the germline V gene (reference sequence). CDR3 nucleotide sequence: TGTGCCAGCAGCGTTGGGGGGAGTTTTTTCAATGAGCAGTTCTTC. Protein: CASSVGGSFFNEQFF.

Notes on this clonotype: The junction and the germline gene differ at one end; a read error may be behind it. V usage is TRBV29-1 and J usage is TRBJ1-2, with D hard to call. Germline CDR1 is SQVTM and CDR2 is ANQGSEA. CDR3 length: 11 amino acids. The CDR3 bases are TGCAGCGCAAACGATAACTATAGCTACACCTTC. As protein: CSANDNYSYTF. The full variable domain, rest sourced from reference TRBV29-1 and TRBJ1-2, is SAVISQKPSRDICQRGTSLTIQCQVDSQVTMMFWYRQQPGQSLTLIATANQGSEATYESGFVIDKFPISRPNLTFSTLTVSNMSPEDSSIYLCSANDNYSYTFGSGTRLTVV.

This sequence joins TRBV4-2 and TRBJ2-4; D might be TRBD1 or TRBD2, each matching 6 bases. V was shortened by 4 bases and J by 1 base, with 17 bases between the two germline ends. The germline V gene has CDR1 LGHNA and CDR2 YNFKEQ. The CDR3 extends over 17 amino acids. The CDR3: CASSLSRGEVAKNIQYF. The DNA for the CDR3 is TGTGCCAGCAGCCTAAGTAGGGGGGAGGTCGCCAAAAACATTCAGTACTTC.

This clonotype was detected a few times. The V and J genes are TRBV29-1 and TRBJ1-2, with D possibly being TRBD1 (6 bases). CDR1 is SQVTM and CDR2 is ANQGSEA in the germline V gene. V shed 0 bases and J shed 2 bases, with 10 bases lying between them. This CDR3 has 14 residues. This chain's CDR3 is CSVEEGGGNYGYTF. The CDR3, as DNA: TGCAGCGTTGAAGAAGGCGGGGGCAACTATGGCTACACCTTC.

This clonotype has ten or more counts. The chain combines TRBV20-1 with TRBJ2-1; 8 bases map to TRBD2. V dropped 4 bases and J dropped 5; count of bases not matched to a gene: 7. Per the germline V gene, CDR1 is DFQATT and CDR2 is SNEGSKA (reference sequence). The CDR3 totals 14 residues. Here the CDR3 reads CSATSGRGDNEQFF. The CDR3 DNA is TGCAGTGCTACCAGCGGGAGAGGCGACAATGAGCAGTTCTTC.

This clonotype was seen a few times. The chain combines TRBV28 with TRBJ2-1, with 16 bases that match TRBD2. Germline loops: CDR1 MDHEN, CDR2 SYDVKM. Germline trimming cut 8 bases from V and 8 bases from J; bases unmatched to any gene: 9. This CDR3 comprises 16 residues. The CDR3 region is CASPPGLAGGGHEQFF. CDR3 bases: TGTGCCAGCCCGCCGGGACTAGCGGGAGGGGGCCATGAGCAGTTCTTC.

With regard to this clonotype: A much larger clone differs from this one at a single base, so this may be a read error. The chain recombines TRBV6-2 or TRBV6-3 with TRBJ2-1; D possibly uses TRBD1 or TRBD2 (5 bases each). Trimming stripped 2 bases from V and 8 bases from J, with 13 bases between. The germline V gene encodes CDR1 MNHEY and CDR2 SVGEGT. CDR3 length: 14 amino acids. For the CDR3, the DNA is TGTGCCAGCAGTTACGGGCAGGGAGTAGATGAGCAGTTCTTC. Protein: CASSYGQGVDEQFF.

This clonotype turned up a few times. The J gene is TRBJ1-5, the V gene TRBV2; D is unresolved. Trimming left V 5 bases short and J 6 bases short, with 11 bases between. The CDR3 totals 13 residues. CDR1 is SNHLY and CDR2 is FYNNEI in the germline V gene. CDR3 amino acids: CASSPLAGQPQHF. The CDR3 nucleotides are TGTGCCAGCAGTCCCCTGGCGGGTCAGCCCCAGCATTTT.

This clonotype was counted ten times or more. This rearrangement joins TRBV7-9 to TRBJ2-3; D is uncertain. The ends were cut back, 0 bases at V and 5 bases at J, with 6 bases in the middle. The CDR3 covers 13 residues. Per the germline V gene, CDR1 is SEHNR and CDR2 is FQNEAQ (reference sequence). CDR3 DNA sequence: TGTGCCAGCAGCTTAGCGGTTGGAGATACGCAGTATTTT. This translates into CASSLAVGDTQYF. The variable domain in full, completed from reference TRBV7-9 and TRBJ2-3, reads DTGVSQNPRHKITKRGQNVTFRCDPISEHNRLYWYRQTLGQGPEFLTYFQNEAQLEKSRLLSDRFSAERPKGSFSTLEIQRTEQGDSAMYLCASSLAVGDTQYFGPGTRLTVL.

On this clonotype: With a much larger clone just one base away, this may be a read error. This chain connects TRBV14 to TRBJ1-6; D remains unclear. The CDR3 is made up of 13 amino acids. CDR1 and CDR2 (germline): SGHDN, FVKESK. The CDR3 nucleotides are TGTGCCAGCCACGGAGGGCCCAACTCACCCCCCCACTTT. It is translated as CASHGGPNSPPHF.

The chain recombines TRBV11-2 with TRBJ2-3, with 7 bases lining up with TRBD1. Germline trimming cut 4 bases from V and 0 bases from J; bases unmatched to any gene: 10. There are 17 residues in the CDR3. From germline, CDR1 is SGHAT and CDR2 FQNNGV. The CDR3 nucleotides are TGTGCCAGCAGCTGGCGGACAGGAAAATCTAGCACAGATACGCAGTATTTT. Translating it yields CASSWRTGKSSTDTQYF.

In this sample, this clonotype turned up a few times. V and J are TRBV20-1 and TRBJ1-5; D not resolved. CDR1 is DFQATT and CDR2 is SNEGSKA in the germline V gene (reference sequence). V lost 3 bases and J 3 bases, leaving 9 bases between the germline ends. The length of the CDR3 is 13 residues. The CDR3 loop is CSARVSNNQPQHF. The CDR3 DNA is TGCAGTGCTAGGGTCAGCAACAATCAGCCCCAGCATTTT.

The table lists this clonotype with a few counts. The V call is TRBV10-3, the J call TRBJ2-1, with D tentatively TRBD1 (5 bases). The CDR3 is 13 residues long. V dropped 6 bases and J dropped 7 bases, with 13 bases sitting between them. Germline CDR1 is ENHRY and CDR2 is SYGVKD. The CDR3 bases are TGTGCCATCAGAAGCAGGGATTGGAATGAGCAGTTCTTC. As protein: CAIRSRDWNEQFF.

This chain joins TRBV12-3 or TRBV12-4 and TRBJ1-5; maybe TRBD1 (5 bases). Trimming took 10 bases from V and 4 from J, leaving 17 bases between them. The length of the CDR3 is 14 residues. CDR3 in amino acids: CATRWGGVNQPQHF. The CDR3 DNA is TGTGCCACCCGATGGGGGGGGGTGAATCAGCCCCAGCATTTT.

This clonotype was counted ten times or more. The rearrangement joins TRBV9 to TRBJ2-5; the D call may be TRBD1 or TRBD2 (5 bases each). Germline V gene data show CDR1 as SGDLS and CDR2 as YYNGEE. This CDR3 region has 14 residues. The V end lost 3 bases, the J end lost 11 bases, and 20 bases lay between the germline ends. The CDR3 reads CASSAHRTPWEQYF. The CDR3 DNA sequence: TGTGCCAGCAGCGCCCACAGGACCCCCTGGGAGCAGTACTTC.